The T cell receptor beta chain under discussion was sequenced for a study of beta chain features in type 1 diabetes. The entirety of the isolated RNA underwent reverse transcription, so expressed TCRB transcripts were sequenced. Repertoires were generated with immunoSEQ multiplex PCR, while TCRdb's copy carries only in-frame clones and drops some. The table shows around 290,000 clones, with roughly 8% occurring only once. The source material was central memory CD4+ T cells from blood. The sequence was collected from a woman aged 18-29 years in good health.

CDR3 in DNA: TGTGCCAGCAGCTTAGCTCCCCCGAACGAGCAGTACTTC. This codes for CASSLAPPNEQYF. The rearrangement uses TRBV13 and TRBJ2-7; D is unclear. The CDR3 runs to 13 residues. Germline assignment: CDR1 PRHDT and CDR2 FYEKMQ (reference sequence). The V and J ends lost 1 base and 5 bases respectively, with 9 bases between them.